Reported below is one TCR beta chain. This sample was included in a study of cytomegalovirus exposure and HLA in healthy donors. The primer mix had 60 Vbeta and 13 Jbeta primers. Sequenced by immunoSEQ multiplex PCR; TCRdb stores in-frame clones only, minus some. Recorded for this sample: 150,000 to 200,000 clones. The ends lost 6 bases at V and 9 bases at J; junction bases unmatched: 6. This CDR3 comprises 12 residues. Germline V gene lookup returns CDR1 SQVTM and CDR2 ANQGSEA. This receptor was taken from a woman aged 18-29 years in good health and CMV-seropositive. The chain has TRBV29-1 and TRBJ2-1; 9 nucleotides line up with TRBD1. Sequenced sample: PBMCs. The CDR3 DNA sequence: TGCAGCGTCGGGACAGGGTTTGGTGAGCAGTTCTTC. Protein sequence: CSVGTGFGEQFF.